The 16 T cell receptor beta chains below all came from one sample that was sequenced in a study of blood T cells in healthy people across ages. A second PCR of roughly 7 to 11 cycles used a sample-barcoded 5' primer and a J-beta primer mix. TCRdb reanalysed the 5' RACE reads using MiXCR and keeps one entry per CDR3 protein. The sample consists of some 1,500,000 distinct CDR3 sequences, 35% to 45% of them appearing once. What was sequenced was blood. These receptors originate from a woman aged 18 to 35 in good health.

The chain employs TRBV6-2 or TRBV6-3 and TRBJ1-1; no firm D call. V lost 6 bases, J lost 1 base, and 9 bases lay in between. The CDR3 runs to 13 residues. The germline CDR1 and CDR2 sequences are MNHEY and SVGEGT. The CDR3 loop reads CASRFFWNTEAFF. The CDR3 DNA follows: TGTGCCAGCAGGTTTTTCTGGAACACTGAAGCTTTCTTT.

This chain uses TRBV15 with TRBJ2-7; D not certain. The CDR3 covers 14 residues. Trimming took off 4 bases at V and 1 base at J, with 11 bases between the two ends. Germline loops: CDR1 LNHNV, CDR2 YYDKDF (reference sequence). CDR3: CATSISIGSYEQYF. CDR3 bases: TGTGCCACCAGCATTAGTATCGGTTCCTACGAGCAGTACTTC.

This clonotype was picked up a small number of times. The chain combines TRBV28 with TRBJ2-3; D is perhaps TRBD1 (6 bases). The length of the CDR3 is 17 residues. V lost 3 bases and J lost 0, with 16 bases in between. Germline-derived CDR1 and CDR2 are MDHEN and SYDVKM. This CDR3 is CASSFRGVGASTDTQYF. The CDR3 DNA is TGTGCCAGCAGTTTTCGCGGAGTGGGGGCTAGCACAGATACGCAGTATTTT.

The chain uses TRBV12-3 or TRBV12-4 and TRBJ2-2, with a tentative D call TRBD1 (5 bases). With 5 bases removed from V and 6 bases from J, the gap between germline ends came to 16 bases. CDR3 length equals 15 residues. The CDR3 nucleotides read TGTGCCAGCAGTGCCCCCCAGGGTTCGGCCGGGGAGCTGTTTTTT. Its protein product is CASSAPQGSAGELFF.

This clonotype was counted at least ten times. The V call is TRBV20-1, the J call TRBJ2-7; D not certain. This CDR3 comprises 12 residues. Deletions cut 0 bases from V and 2 bases from J, with 5 bases between. Germline V gene data show CDR1 as DFQATT and CDR2 as SNEGSKA (reference sequence). CDR3 region: CSARDITYEQYF. The CDR3 DNA follows: TGCAGTGCTAGAGATATAACCTACGAGCAGTACTTC.

V and J are TRBV30 and TRBJ1-5; no clear D. This CDR3 contains 13 residues. Trimming shortened V by 4 bases and J by 4 bases, and 11 bases separated the two germline ends. Germline V CDR1 and CDR2: GTSNPN, SVGIG (reference sequence). CDR3 sequence reads: CAWTPGWNQPQHF. CDR3 coding DNA: TGTGCCTGGACCCCTGGGTGGAATCAGCCCCAGCATTTT.

V usage is TRBV11-2 and J usage is TRBJ2-7; 12 nucleotides match TRBD2. This CDR3 region has 13 residues. V shed 6 bases and J 6 bases; nucleotides not matched to a gene: 3. Per the germline V gene, CDR1 is SGHAT and CDR2 is FQNNGV. The DNA of the CDR3 is TGTGCCAGCAGAAGACTAGCGGGGGCCGAGCAGTACTTC. Its translation is CASRRLAGAEQYF.

This clonotype showed up many times. The chain links TRBV6-6 to TRBJ2-7; the match to TRBD1 covers 9 bases. CDR3 length: 16 residues. The V gene's germline CDR1 is MNHNY and CDR2 SVGAGI (reference sequence). After removal of 5 bases from V and 4 bases from J, the junction contained 12 bases not matched to a gene. CDR3 sequence: CASSKRNRGLIYEQYF. In nucleotides, the CDR3 is TGTGCCAGCAGTAAGCGTAACAGGGGGCTAATTTACGAGCAGTACTTC.

The chain combines TRBV6-1 with TRBJ1-1; TRBD1 matches at 10 bases. Losses at the gene ends were 8 bases for V and 6 bases for J; bases not matched to a gene: 6. Germline loops: CDR1 MNHNS, CDR2 SASEGT. The CDR3 is 13 residues long. As DNA, the CDR3 is TGTGCCAGCGGGTGGACAGGGGGGTCTGAAGCTTTCTTT. Its protein is CASGWTGGSEAFF.

V is TRBV27 and J is TRBJ2-5; D might be TRBD2 (6 bases). Germline V lookup: CDR1 MNHEY, CDR2 SMNVEV (reference sequence). The CDR3 consists of 14 residues. Trimming took 5 bases from V and 7 from J, leaving 17 bases between them. CDR3 amino acids: CASSDLGGRGTQYF. For the CDR3, the DNA is TGTGCCAGCAGTGATCTCGGGGGACGGGGGACCCAGTACTTC.

This clonotype was counted between two and nine times. The chain joins TRBV20-1 to TRBJ2-7; 10 bases map to TRBD1. V gave up 3 bases and J gave up 2 bases; unmatched junction bases: 7. Germline V gene lookup returns CDR1 DFQATT and CDR2 SNEGSKA (reference sequence). This CDR3 has 15 amino acids. CDR3 region: CSASRSGQGAYEQYF. The CDR3 DNA sequence: TGCAGTGCTAGTCGGTCCGGACAGGGGGCCTACGAGCAGTACTTC.

J is TRBJ1-1 and V is TRBV4-1, with D unclear. This CDR3 is 17 amino acids long. The V and J ends lost 0 bases and 1 base respectively, with 15 bases between them. Germline V gives CDR1 MGHRA, CDR2 YSYEKL. The CDR3 here is CASSQDYQTVGNTEAFF. The CDR3 DNA sequence: TGCGCCAGCAGCCAAGATTACCAGACGGTAGGGAACACTGAAGCTTTCTTT.

The chain uses TRBV6-2 or TRBV6-3 and TRBJ2-1; 9 bases fit TRBD1. The germline CDR1 and CDR2 sequences are MNHEY and SVGEGT. The CDR3 is made up of 16 amino acids. V lost 6 bases and J lost 12; bases outside the gene matches: 18. The CDR3 is CASSRPDRGPSRGQFF. Here the CDR3 DNA reads TGTGCCAGCAGCCGACCGGACAGGGGCCCCTCACGGGGGCAGTTCTTC.

This clonotype was observed a handful of times. The chain joins TRBV20-1 to TRBJ1-1; possible D gene TRBD1, 5 bases. V gave up 1 base and J gave up 2 bases, with 8 bases separating them. Germline V gene lookup returns CDR1 DFQATT and CDR2 SNEGSKA (reference sequence). This CDR3 spans 13 amino acids. CDR3 region: CSARGGANTEAFF. Written as DNA, the CDR3 is TGCAGTGCTAGAGGGGGCGCAAACACTGAAGCTTTCTTT.

This chain connects TRBV9 to TRBJ2-1, with 15 bases identical to TRBD2. Germline CDR1 is SGDLS and CDR2 is YYNGEE. The CDR3 covers 16 residues. V lost 0 bases to trimming and J lost 9 bases; unmatched junction nucleotides: 4. For the CDR3, the DNA is TGTGCCAGCAGCGTAGTAGGGACTAGCGGGAGGAGTGAGCAGTTCTTC. Its translation: CASSVVGTSGRSEQFF. Together with reference TRBV9 and TRBJ2-1, the CDR3 gives the full variable domain: DSGVTQTPKHLITATGQRVTLRCSPRSGDLSVYWYQQSLDQGLQFLIQYYNGEERAKGNILERFSAQQFPDLHSELNLSSLELGDSALYFCASSVVGTSGRSEQFFGPGTRLTVL.

This chain joins TRBV20-1 and TRBJ2-6; D gene ambiguous. V was shortened by 6 bases and J by 0 bases, with 6 bases between the two germline ends. Germline V gene lookup returns CDR1 DFQATT and CDR2 SNEGSKA (reference sequence). CDR3 length equals 13 residues. CDR3 sequence: CSAEPSGANVLTF. The CDR3 DNA reads TGCAGTGCAGAACCCTCTGGGGCCAACGTCCTGACTTTC.